The sequence of this TCR beta chain was determined in a study of PD-1 blockade in classical Hodgkin lymphoma. Study observations and caveats: Differences between repertoires have undefined causes, possibly disease activity or prior therapy. With CD4+ cells, TCR diversity rose significantly by C4D1, but not with CD8+ cells.

With no exception, relapse followed autologous stem cell transplantation in all patients, and brentuximab vedotin exposure varied. On this clone itself: Its antigen is undetermined.

TCRdb's table, derived via immunoSEQ multiplex PCR, lists solely in-frame clones and lacks some. The sample lists approximately 7,400 clones, 65% to 80% occurring once. The source material was peripheral blood mononuclear cells (PBMCs), sampled at baseline. This sequence originates from a human donor with classical Hodgkin lymphoma.

CDR3 coding DNA: TGTGCCAGCAGCACAGAGTTGGGGGGTAGCCTTTACAATGAGCAGTTCTTC. It codes for CASSTELGGSLYNEQFF. The chain uses TRBV7-9 and TRBJ2-1, with D perhaps matching TRBD2 (6 bases). CDR1 is SEHNR, CDR2 FQNEAQ, per germline (reference sequence). This CDR3 comprises 17 residues. The V end lost 5 bases, the J end lost 4 bases, and 21 bases lay between the germline ends. Full variable domain (rest looked up from reference TRBV7-9 and TRBJ2-1): DTGVSQNPRHKITKRGQNVTFRCDPISEHNRLYWYRQTLGQGPEFLTYFQNEAQLEKSRLLSDRFSAERPKGSFSTLEIQRTEQGDSAMYLCASSTELGGSLYNEQFFGPGTRLTVL.